The 7 T cell receptor beta chains listed next were all sequenced from one sample in a study of response to subunit inactivated influenza vaccine. TCRdb reprocessed the RT-PCR reads via MiXCR and lists one record per CDR3 protein. The repertoire holds roughly 620,000 distinct CDR3 sequences, with around 10% as singletons. This sample was also put to use in a study of T cells expressing NK-cell markers. According to that study: Synthesis of TCR beta cDNA relied on 5'RACE template switching carrying UMIs.

Sequences were derived from PBMCs from blood, sampled on the day of vaccination. All receptors come from a man aged 45 to 65 who received an inactivated influenza vaccine.

This clonotype has only a few counts. The rearrangement joins TRBV9 to TRBJ2-7, with a weak D call TRBD2 (6 bases). CDR1 and CDR2 from the germline V gene are SGDLS and YYNGEE. The CDR3 runs 14 residues. Trimming cost V 2 bases and J 3 bases, with 12 bases left between them. The CDR3 is CASSVSTSSYEQYF. The CDR3 nucleotides read TGTGCCAGCAGCGTTTCTACTAGCAGCTACGAGCAGTACTTC.

In this sample, this clonotype turned up once. V gene TRBV11-1 combines with J gene TRBJ2-5; D tentatively reads TRBD1 or TRBD2 (5 bases each). Germline V CDR1 and CDR2: SGHAT, FQDESV (reference sequence). V lost 5 bases and J lost 7, with 20 bases in between. CDR3 length: 15 residues. The CDR3: CASSRDRFPLGTQYF. The CDR3 DNA reads TGTGCCAGCAGCCGGGACCGTTTCCCGCTTGGGACCCAGTACTTC. The full variable domain, in which reference TRBV11-1 and TRBJ2-5 provide the parts outside the CDR3, is EAEVAQSPRYKITEKSQAVAFWCDPISGHATLYWYRQILGQGPELLVQFQDESVVDDSQLPKDRFSAERLKGVDSTLKIQPAELGDSAMYLCASSRDRFPLGTQYFGPGTRLLVL.

The chain employs TRBV27 and TRBJ2-7; D tentatively reads TRBD1 or TRBD2 (5 bases each). V shed 3 bases and J shed 1 base, with 10 bases lying between them. The CDR3 has 14 residues. Germline V gives CDR1 MNHEY, CDR2 SMNVEV (reference sequence). The CDR3 DNA sequence: TGTGCCAGCAGTTTTGTGGGGGATTCCTACGAGCAGTACTTC. It codes for CASSFVGDSYEQYF.

The rearrangement links TRBV20-1 to TRBJ2-5; D might be TRBD2 (6 bases). V lost 2 bases and J 5 bases, leaving 12 bases between the germline ends. The CDR3 contains 13 residues. Germline values: CDR1 DFQATT, CDR2 SNEGSKA (reference sequence). CDR3 nucleotide sequence: TGCAGTGCTAGACCAAGCGGGCCGGAGACCCAGTACTTC. The encoded protein is CSARPSGPETQYF.

The rearrangement uses TRBV6-1 and TRBJ2-1; 10 bases are a match to TRBD1. Unmatched junction bases numbered 4, after V lost 5 bases and J lost 6 bases. The CDR3 has 14 amino acids. Germline V gene sequence: CDR1 MNHNS, CDR2 SASEGT. DNA for the CDR3: TGTGCCAGCAGTCGACAGGGGGCTTTCAATGAGCAGTTCTTC. Its translation is CASSRQGAFNEQFF.

This clonotype was counted a few times. The rearrangement uses TRBV6-1 and TRBJ2-1, with 10 bases that match TRBD1. The germline gives CDR1 MNHNS, CDR2 SASEGT. This CDR3 is built from 16 residues. J lost 7 bases, V lost 1 base, and 7 bases had no gene match. CDR3: CASSEVFRQGANEQFF. The CDR3 nucleotides read TGTGCCAGCAGTGAAGTTTTTCGACAGGGGGCAAATGAGCAGTTCTTC.

The chain links TRBV6-2 or TRBV6-3 to TRBJ2-2; no firm D call. This CDR3 contains 14 residues. The V end was cut by 5 bases, the J end by 0 bases, with 7 bases between. Germline V gene sequence: CDR1 MNHEY, CDR2 SVGEGT. CDR3 nucleotides: TGTGCCAGCAGTACCCGTTCGAACACCGGGGAGCTGTTTTTT. Protein product: CASSTRSNTGELFF.